This T cell receptor beta chain was sequenced for a study of blood T cell repertoires in COVID-19. Comment on this clone: This specimen includes other DNA sequences encoding the same CDR3.

The repertoire was sequenced with immunoSEQ multiplex PCR; TCRdb's copy has only in-frame clones and lacks some. The profile shows tens of thousands of clones, around 90% of them singletons. In germline, CDR1 is SGHTA, CDR2 FQGTGA. V dropped 1 base and J dropped 4 bases, with 5 bases sitting between them. The CDR3 length is 14 residues. Sequenced input: peripheral blood. The clonotype was recovered from a man aged 45-65 years with COVID-19, enrolled during active disease. The rearrangement uses TRBV7-3 and TRBJ1-6; D unresolved. The chain's CDR3 is CASSLSGYNSPLHF. DNA for the CDR3: TGTGCCAGCAGCTTAAGCGGATATAATTCACCCCTCCACTTT.